The rows below give T cell receptor beta chains drawn from one sample of a study of shared clonotypes between healthy human individuals. Clones were read by immunoSEQ multiplex PCR, and TCRdb kept only the in-frame ones, dropping some. Of hundreds of thousands of clones in the sample, over 65% are singletons; the top ten hold over 1.5%. Sequencing was done on a sample of memory CD4+ T cells sorted from blood. The receptors here all came from a woman in her twenties or thirties in good health. Each CDR3 is given with its conserved first and last residue. A D gene is named only where the DNA matches it firmly. Part of the rows lack a size; the others show once, few, many or a class for expanded clones.

CDR3nt | CDR3aa | j_gene | v_gene | abundance | len | d_gene
TGTGCCAGCAGCTTAGTTGGGACAGACCCATACGAGCAGTACTTC | CASSLVGTDPYEQYF | TRBJ2-7 | TRBV11-2 | many | 15 | TRBD1
TGTGCCAGCAGTAACCGGGACAGGGTAGCCAACGAGCAGTACTTC | CASSNRDRVANEQYF | TRBJ2-7 | TRBV27 | few | 15 | TRBD1
TGTGCCAGCAGCTACGACTTTAACAATGAGCAGTTCTTC | CASSYDFNNEQFF | TRBJ2-1 | TRBV7-2 | - | 13 | -
TGTGCCAGCAGTTTAGGAAACACCGGGGAGCTGTTTTTT | CASSLGNTGELFF | TRBJ2-2 | TRBV28 | - | 13 | -
TGCGCCAGCAGCCAAGATACTTCCCAATCCTACGAGCAGTACTTC | CASSQDTSQSYEQYF | TRBJ2-7 | TRBV4-1 | - | 15 | -
TGTGCCAGCAGTGAAGCTACGCCGAACTATGGCTACACCTTC | CASSEATPNYGYTF | TRBJ1-2 | TRBV2 | few | 14 | -
TGTGCCAGCAGGGGACTAGCGGCTTCCTACGAGCAGTACTTC | CASRGLAASYEQYF | TRBJ2-7 | TRBV2 | - | 14 | TRBD2
TGTGCCAGCAGCCCGACTAGCGGTGGCTCCTACAATGAGCAGTTCTTC | CASSPTSGGSYNEQFF | TRBJ2-1 | TRBV14 | few | 16 | TRBD2
TGTGCCAGCCGGTTGGGTTTGAGGGCCACGGGGCTGAATAGCAATCAGCCCCAGCATTTT | CASRLGLRATGLNSNQPQHF | TRBJ1-5 | TRBV28 | - | 20 | -
TGTGCCAGCAGTATCTACAGGGCTCGGGACACTGAAGCTTTCTTT | CASSIYRARDTEAFF | TRBJ1-1 | TRBV6-1 | - | 15 | -
TGTGCCAGCAGTTACTCCTCTAGCGGGAGAGTGGGGGAGCAGTACTTC | CASSYSSSGRVGEQYF | TRBJ2-7 | TRBV6-5 | - | 16 | TRBD2
TGCGCCAGCAGACAATTACCAGGACTGGATAGGGATGAGCAGTTCTTC | CASRQLPGLDRDEQFF | TRBJ2-1 | TRBV5-1 | - | 16 | -
TGTGCCAGCAGCTTCTGGGGGGGGGCCAACGTCCTGACTTTC | CASSFWGGANVLTF | TRBJ2-6 | TRBV27 | - | 14 | -
TGTGCCAGCTCACCACCCAACGGGAACACCGGGGAGCTGTTTTTT | CASSPPNGNTGELFF | TRBJ2-2 | TRBV18 | - | 15 | -
TGCGCCAGCAGCTCAGGACCCGATCAGCCCCAGCATTTT | CASSSGPDQPQHF | TRBJ1-5 | TRBV5-1 | - | 13 | -
TGTGCCAGCAGTCTAAGCGGACAGGGTGTTCCCTACGAGCAGTACTTC | CASSLSGQGVPYEQYF | TRBJ2-7 | TRBV28 | once | 16 | TRBD1
TGTGCCTGGAGTGTAGGGGTAGGAGGCTACACCTTC | CAWSVGVGGYTF | TRBJ1-2 | TRBV30 | - | 12 | -
TGTGCCAGCAGCTCCGCTAGGGTCACAGCGGGAGGGGGGAATGAGCAGTTCTTC | CASSSARVTAGGGNEQFF | TRBJ2-1 | TRBV7-3 | - | 18 | TRBD2
TGTGCCAGCAGTCCTCCCCCGGGACTGAACACTGAAGCTTTCTTT | CASSPPPGLNTEAFF | TRBJ1-1 | TRBV28 | - | 15 | -
TGTGCCAGCAGGAAAAACCGGGTCTCAGCGGCTAGCCGCAGCACAGATACGCAGTATTTT | CASRKNRVSAASRSTDTQYF | TRBJ2-3 | TRBV2 | - | 20 | -
TGTGCCAGCATGGAAACTCCCAATCAGCCCCAGCATTTT | CASMETPNQPQHF | TRBJ1-5 | TRBV28 | - | 13 | -
TGTGCCAGCAGTGAAGGTTCGGGGATCGAGACCCAGTACTTC | CASSEGSGIETQYF | TRBJ2-5 | TRBV2 | - | 14 | -
TGTGCCAGCACTGTGAATGGGGGCAGTGGAAACACCATATATTTT | CASTVNGGSGNTIYF | TRBJ1-3 | TRBV28 | - | 15 | -
TGTGCCAGCAGGAAAACCAGGGGCTCCTCCTACGAGCAGTACTTC | CASRKTRGSSYEQYF | TRBJ2-7 | TRBV6-1 | once | 15 | -
TGTGCCAGCAGTAACAGGGGAGCGGGAGGGCCGCTCAATGAGCAGTTCTTC | CASSNRGAGGPLNEQFF | TRBJ2-1 | TRBV2 | few | 17 | TRBD2
TGTGCCAGCGGCCGTAGGGCCGGATTGAACACTGAAGCTTTCTTT | CASGRRAGLNTEAFF | TRBJ1-1 | TRBV28 | - | 15 | -
TGTGCCAGCAGTCTAGAACCGAGCGGGGAGCTGTTTTTT | CASSLEPSGELFF | TRBJ2-2 | TRBV27 | - | 13 | -
TGTGCCAGCACCATCGGACTAGCGGGAACGCAGTACTTC | CASTIGLAGTQYF | TRBJ2-7 | TRBV7-8 | once | 13 | TRBD2
TGTGCCAGCAGGGGACTGGCGGTGACTCAGCCCCAGCATTTT | CASRGLAVTQPQHF | TRBJ1-5 | TRBV6-1 | - | 14 | -
TGTGCCAGCAGCTTAGAATCGGGAAATGGCTACACCTTC | CASSLESGNGYTF | TRBJ1-2 | TRBV7-9 | - | 13 | -
TGTGCCTGGAGTCGTCGGGATCAGCCCCAGCATTTT | CAWSRRDQPQHF | TRBJ1-5 | TRBV30 | - | 12 | -
TGTGCCACCAGCAGGGGAGACAGGAACACTGAAGCTTTCTTT | CATSRGDRNTEAFF | TRBJ1-1 | TRBV15 | few | 14 | -
TGTGCCAGCAGCTTGGCCTCAGGGGCTAGTTACACTGAAGCTTTCTTT | CASSLASGASYTEAFF | TRBJ1-1 | TRBV5-6 | once | 16 | -
TGTGCCACCAGCAGACCGTCCTCTAGCGGGATCCCAGATACGCAGTATTTT | CATSRPSSSGIPDTQYF | TRBJ2-3 | TRBV15 | - | 17 | TRBD2
TGCGCCAGCAGCCAAGTAGGGACTACGAACGAGCAGTACTTC | CASSQVGTTNEQYF | TRBJ2-7 | TRBV4-1 | few | 14 | TRBD2
TGTGCCAGCAAAACGGGATTCCTGGGCGAGCAGTACTTC | CASKTGFLGEQYF | TRBJ2-7 | TRBV6-5 | once | 13 | -
TGCGCCAGCAGCCAAGGTCGGGCTACCCCTTATAACTATGGCTACACCTTC | CASSQGRATPYNYGYTF | TRBJ1-2 | TRBV4-1 | few | 17 | -
TGTGCCAGCAGCTTAATCCAGGCATCAGATACGCAGTATTTT | CASSLIQASDTQYF | TRBJ2-3 | TRBV11-2 | once | 14 | -
TGTGCCAGCAGCGTAGAGGGACAGGGGCAGTTCTTC | CASSVEGQGQFF | TRBJ2-1 | TRBV9 | - | 12 | TRBD1
TGTGCCAGCAGCTTGTATGGCGAGCAGTACTTC | CASSLYGEQYF | TRBJ2-7 | TRBV5-5 | - | 11 | -
TGTGCCAGCAGTGCAACTCCCAGGGGAAACACCATATATTTT | CASSATPRGNTIYF | TRBJ1-3 | TRBV9 | - | 14 | -
TGTGCCAGCAGCTTTATGGTGGGGCCGGGCCCCTCGGACTTC | CASSFMVGPGPSDF | TRBJ2-7 | TRBV7-8 | - | 14 | -
TGCAGTGCAAGCCCCAATGAGCAGTTCTTC | CSASPNEQFF | TRBJ2-1 | TRBV20-1 | - | 10 | -
TGTGCCAGCAGTTACCCGGTAAAACTAGTACCCGAGCAGTTCTTC | CASSYPVKLVPEQFF | TRBJ2-1 | TRBV6-5 | - | 15 | -
TGTGCCAGCAGTGAACCGGGGGTGGGCACAGATACGCAGTATTTT | CASSEPGVGTDTQYF | TRBJ2-3 | TRBV2 | - | 15 | -